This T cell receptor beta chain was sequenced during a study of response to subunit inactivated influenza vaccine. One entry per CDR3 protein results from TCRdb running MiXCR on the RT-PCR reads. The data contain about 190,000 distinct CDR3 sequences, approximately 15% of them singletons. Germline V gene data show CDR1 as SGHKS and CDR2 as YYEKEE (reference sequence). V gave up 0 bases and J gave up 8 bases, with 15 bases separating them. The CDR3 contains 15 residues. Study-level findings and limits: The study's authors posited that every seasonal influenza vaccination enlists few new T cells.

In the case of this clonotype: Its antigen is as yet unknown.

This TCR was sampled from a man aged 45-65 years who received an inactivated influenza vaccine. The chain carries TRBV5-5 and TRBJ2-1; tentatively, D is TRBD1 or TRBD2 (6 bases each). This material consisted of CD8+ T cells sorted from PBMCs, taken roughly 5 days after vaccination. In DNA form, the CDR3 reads TGTGCCAGCAGCTTGGAGGGGGGAGGAGGGGATGAGCAGTTCTTC. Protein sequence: CASSLEGGGGDEQFF.